A selection of T cell receptor beta chains follows, all from one sample in a study of CD8 T cells in ankylosing spondylitis. TCRdb independently ran MiXCR on the 5' RACE reads; one entry per CDR3 protein. The sample yields around 770,000 distinct CDR3 sequences, roughly 12% seen once. The source material was blood, either unsorted or a sorted T cell fraction (not recorded which). Receptors were obtained from a male donor with ankylosing spondylitis. CDR3s include the opening cysteine and the closing phenylalanine or tryptophan. The order of the fields is V gene, J gene, clone size, D gene, CDR3 DNA, CDR3 protein. D genes are given only for firm matches. The size field is filled for only some rows; it gives once, few, many or a size class.

V gene: TRBV20-1; J gene: TRBJ2-3; clone size: few; D gene: NA; CDR3 DNA: TGCAGTGCAGCCATTCTATACCGGGACATTGTGCAGTATTTT; CDR3 protein: CSAAILYRDIVQYF
V gene: TRBV7-2; J gene: TRBJ2-1; clone size: NA; D gene: NA; CDR3 DNA: TGTGCCAGCAGCTTAGCCCCGGGGTTGGCGATTAATGAGCAGTTCTTC; CDR3 protein: CASSLAPGLAINEQFF
V gene: TRBV4-3; J gene: TRBJ1-4; clone size: NA; D gene: NA; CDR3 DNA: TGCGCCAGCAGCCAAGATCGGGGAGTCCGGGAAAAACTGTTTTTT; CDR3 protein: CASSQDRGVREKLFF
V gene: TRBV4-3; J gene: TRBJ1-3; clone size: NA; D gene: NA; CDR3 DNA: TGCGCCAGCAGCCAAGCAGGGGTCAGGGGATCGGGAAACACCATATATTTT; CDR3 protein: CASSQAGVRGSGNTIYF
V gene: TRBV12-3/TRBV12-4; J gene: TRBJ1-2; clone size: NA; D gene: NA; CDR3 DNA: TGTGCCAGCAGGCTGACAGCCTCCTATGGCTACACCTTC; CDR3 protein: CASRLTASYGYTF
V gene: TRBV10-3; J gene: TRBJ1-2; clone size: many; D gene: NA; CDR3 DNA: TGTGCCATCAGTGAGTCCCAAGGGGACTACTATGGCTACACCTTC; CDR3 protein: CAISESQGDYYGYTF
V gene: TRBV9; J gene: TRBJ1-2; clone size: few; D gene: NA; CDR3 DNA: TGTGCCAGCAGCCAAGGCGTCGCTTTGGCCACGGGAGGCTACACCTTC; CDR3 protein: CASSQGVALATGGYTF
V gene: TRBV6-1; J gene: TRBJ2-7; clone size: NA; D gene: TRBD2; CDR3 DNA: TGTGCCAGCAGTGTCGGTAGCGGGGTACACTACGAGCAGTACTTC; CDR3 protein: CASSVGSGVHYEQYF
V gene: TRBV18; J gene: TRBJ1-1; clone size: NA; D gene: NA; CDR3 DNA: TGTGCCAGCTCACAGGGAGTATGGGACACTGAAGCTTTCTTT; CDR3 protein: CASSQGVWDTEAFF
V gene: TRBV6-5; J gene: TRBJ2-1; clone size: NA; D gene: NA; CDR3 DNA: TGTGCCAGCAGTTTAGGGGGGGACGAGCAGTTCTTC; CDR3 protein: CASSLGGDEQFF
V gene: TRBV5-1; J gene: TRBJ1-4; clone size: many; D gene: NA; CDR3 DNA: TGCGCCAGCAGCTTGGGACAGACTAATGAAAAACTGTTTTTT; CDR3 protein: CASSLGQTNEKLFF
V gene: TRBV20-1; J gene: TRBJ1-5; clone size: NA; D gene: NA; CDR3 DNA: TGCAGTGCGAAGGGACCTTATAGCAATCAGCCCCAGCATTTT; CDR3 protein: CSAKGPYSNQPQHF
V gene: TRBV2; J gene: TRBJ1-2; clone size: NA; D gene: NA; CDR3 DNA: TGTGCCAGCATGCCCGGGGAGCTTTACTATGGCTACACCTTC; CDR3 protein: CASMPGELYYGYTF
V gene: TRBV20-1; J gene: TRBJ2-5; clone size: many; D gene: NA; CDR3 DNA: TGCAGTGCGCCGACTCTGTACCAAGAGACCCAGTACTTC; CDR3 protein: CSAPTLYQETQYF
V gene: TRBV7-9; J gene: TRBJ2-1; clone size: few; D gene: NA; CDR3 DNA: TGTGCCAGCAGCTCTGACGGTTATGAGCAGTTCTTC; CDR3 protein: CASSSDGYEQFF
V gene: TRBV4-3; J gene: TRBJ2-5; clone size: few; D gene: TRBD2; CDR3 DNA: TGCGCCAGCAGTCCGGATTGGGGGGGAGAGACCCAGTACTTC; CDR3 protein: CASSPDWGGETQYF
V gene: TRBV12-3/TRBV12-4; J gene: TRBJ1-5; clone size: many; D gene: NA; CDR3 DNA: TGTGCCAGCAGCAACGGGGTCGTTCAGCCCCAGCATTTT; CDR3 protein: CASSNGVVQPQHF
V gene: TRBV4-3; J gene: TRBJ2-7; clone size: few; D gene: TRBD2; CDR3 DNA: TGCGCCAGCAGCGGGCGACTAGCGGGAGAGCACTACGAGCAGTACTTC; CDR3 protein: CASSGRLAGEHYEQYF
V gene: TRBV19; J gene: TRBJ1-5; clone size: few; D gene: NA; CDR3 DNA: TGTGCCAGTAGTATCCAGCCTTTGGACAGCGATAGCAATCAGCCCCAGCATTTT; CDR3 protein: CASSIQPLDSDSNQPQHF
V gene: TRBV7-9; J gene: TRBJ2-5; clone size: NA; D gene: NA; CDR3 DNA: TGTGCCAGCAGCTTAGGAGCCGGGCTCCGGTACCAAGAGACCCAGTACTTC; CDR3 protein: CASSLGAGLRYQETQYF
V gene: TRBV28; J gene: TRBJ2-7; clone size: NA; D gene: NA; CDR3 DNA: TGTGCCAGCAGTTTAATAGTGAGCAGACGCGAGCAGTACTTC; CDR3 protein: CASSLIVSRREQYF
V gene: TRBV10-3; J gene: TRBJ1-5; clone size: many; D gene: NA; CDR3 DNA: TGTGCCATCAGTGTAGGGCACCTAGACGATCAGCCCCAGCATTTT; CDR3 protein: CAISVGHLDDQPQHF
V gene: TRBV4-2; J gene: TRBJ2-5; clone size: NA; D gene: NA; CDR3 DNA: TGTGCCAGCAGCCAAGAGGAAACGAGACAAGAGACCCAGTACTTC; CDR3 protein: CASSQEETRQETQYF
V gene: TRBV20-1; J gene: TRBJ2-4; clone size: few; D gene: TRBD1; CDR3 DNA: TGCAGTGCTACCGGACAGGGTGCGGGAAACATTCAGTACTTC; CDR3 protein: CSATGQGAGNIQYF
V gene: TRBV5-1; J gene: TRBJ2-1; clone size: NA; D gene: NA; CDR3 DNA: TGCGCCAGCAGCTTTGATCTTTGGGGCTCGGAGTTCTTC; CDR3 protein: CASSFDLWGSEFF
V gene: TRBV3-1; J gene: TRBJ2-7; clone size: NA; D gene: TRBD2; CDR3 DNA: TGTGCCAGCAGCGATTGGGGGACTAGGAGCGAGCAGTACTTC; CDR3 protein: CASSDWGTRSEQYF
V gene: TRBV7-2; J gene: TRBJ1-6; clone size: NA; D gene: TRBD1; CDR3 DNA: TGTGCCAGCAGCGGACAGGGTCATTCACCCCTCCACTTT; CDR3 protein: CASSGQGHSPLHF
V gene: TRBV11-2; J gene: TRBJ1-6; clone size: many; D gene: NA; CDR3 DNA: TGTGCCAGCAGCCGGACTAAGCGGAATTCACCCCTCCACTTT; CDR3 protein: CASSRTKRNSPLHF
V gene: TRBV6-1; J gene: TRBJ2-1; clone size: NA; D gene: NA; CDR3 DNA: TGTGCCAGCAGCCGACCCGCGACTAGTGGATACGAGCAGTTCTTC; CDR3 protein: CASSRPATSGYEQFF
V gene: TRBV6-2/TRBV6-3; J gene: TRBJ2-2; clone size: few; D gene: NA; CDR3 DNA: TGTGCCACCAGAAGGGCGTCCGGGGAGCTGTTTTTT; CDR3 protein: CATRRASGELFF
V gene: TRBV18; J gene: TRBJ2-3; clone size: many; D gene: TRBD2; CDR3 DNA: TGTGCCAGCTCATTGATAGCGGGGGGGCCTGGAGATACGCAGTATTTT; CDR3 protein: CASSLIAGGPGDTQYF
V gene: TRBV10-3; J gene: TRBJ1-1; clone size: NA; D gene: TRBD1; CDR3 DNA: TGTGCCATCAGTTCACTCGGGACAGACCGTAACACTGAAGCTTTCTTT; CDR3 protein: CAISSLGTDRNTEAFF
V gene: TRBV7-2; J gene: TRBJ1-1; clone size: NA; D gene: NA; CDR3 DNA: TGTGCCAGCAGCTCCAAGCCGGGTAACACTGAAGCTTTCTTT; CDR3 protein: CASSSKPGNTEAFF
V gene: TRBV20-1; J gene: TRBJ2-7; clone size: NA; D gene: NA; CDR3 DNA: TGCAGTTCCTCCCAGGGGGGGGACTCCTACGAGCAGTACTTC; CDR3 protein: CSSSQGGDSYEQYF
V gene: TRBV5-1; J gene: TRBJ2-1; clone size: NA; D gene: NA; CDR3 DNA: TGCGCCAGCAGCTTGGACAGCCCCTCCTACAATGAGCAGTTCTTC; CDR3 protein: CASSLDSPSYNEQFF
V gene: TRBV7-9; J gene: TRBJ1-6; clone size: NA; D gene: TRBD1; CDR3 DNA: TGTGCCAGCAGCCCCAGACCGGGACAGGGGGCCTCACCCCTCCACTTT; CDR3 protein: CASSPRPGQGASPLHF
V gene: TRBV11-2; J gene: TRBJ2-7; clone size: few; D gene: TRBD2; CDR3 DNA: TGTGCCAGCAGCCGCCTACCGGGACTAGCGGGAGTGGAATCCTACGAGCAGTACTTC; CDR3 protein: CASSRLPGLAGVESYEQYF
V gene: TRBV12-3/TRBV12-4; J gene: TRBJ1-6; clone size: few; D gene: NA; CDR3 DNA: TGTGCCAGCAGTTCTCGGGTTCCTGGTAATTCACCCCTCCACTTT; CDR3 protein: CASSSRVPGNSPLHF